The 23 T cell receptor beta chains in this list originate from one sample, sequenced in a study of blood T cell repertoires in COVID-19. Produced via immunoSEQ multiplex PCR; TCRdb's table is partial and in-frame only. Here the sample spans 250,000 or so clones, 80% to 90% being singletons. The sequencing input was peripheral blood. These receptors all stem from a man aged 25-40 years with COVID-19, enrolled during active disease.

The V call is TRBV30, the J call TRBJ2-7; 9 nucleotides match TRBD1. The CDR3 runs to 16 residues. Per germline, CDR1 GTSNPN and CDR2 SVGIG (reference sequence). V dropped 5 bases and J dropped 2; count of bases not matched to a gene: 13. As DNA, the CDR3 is TGTGCCTGGGGAATGGACAGGGGATTCGGCACCTACGAGCAGTACTTC. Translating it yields CAWGMDRGFGTYEQYF.

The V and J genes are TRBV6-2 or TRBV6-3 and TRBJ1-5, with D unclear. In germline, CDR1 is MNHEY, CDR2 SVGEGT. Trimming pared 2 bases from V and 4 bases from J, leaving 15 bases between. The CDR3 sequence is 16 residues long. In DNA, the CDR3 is TGTGCCAGCAGTTACCCCGCAGCCAGGAGGAATCAGCCCCAGCATTTT. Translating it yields CASSYPAARRNQPQHF.

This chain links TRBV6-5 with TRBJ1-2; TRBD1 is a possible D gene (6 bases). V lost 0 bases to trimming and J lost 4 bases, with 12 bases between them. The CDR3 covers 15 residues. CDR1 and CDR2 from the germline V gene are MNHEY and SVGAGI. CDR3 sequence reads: CASSYSQGPGYGYTF. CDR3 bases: TGTGCCAGCAGTTACTCCCAGGGGCCAGGCTATGGCTACACCTTC.

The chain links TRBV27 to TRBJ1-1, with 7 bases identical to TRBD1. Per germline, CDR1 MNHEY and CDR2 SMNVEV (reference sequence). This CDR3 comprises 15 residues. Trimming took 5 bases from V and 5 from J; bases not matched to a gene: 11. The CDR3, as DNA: TGTGCCAGCAGTACTCGCCCAGGGGGAAGAACTGAAGCTTTCTTT. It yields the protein CASSTRPGGRTEAFF.

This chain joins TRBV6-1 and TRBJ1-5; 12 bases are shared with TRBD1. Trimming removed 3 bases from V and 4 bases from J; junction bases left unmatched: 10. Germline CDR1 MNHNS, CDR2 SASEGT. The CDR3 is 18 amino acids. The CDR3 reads CASSDVGTGGSGNQPQHF. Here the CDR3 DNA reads TGTGCCAGCAGTGATGTCGGGACAGGGGGCTCTGGGAATCAGCCCCAGCATTTT.

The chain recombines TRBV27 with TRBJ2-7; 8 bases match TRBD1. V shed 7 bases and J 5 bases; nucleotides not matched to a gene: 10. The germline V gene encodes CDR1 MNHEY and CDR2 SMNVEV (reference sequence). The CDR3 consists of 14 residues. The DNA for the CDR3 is TGTGCCAGCAAGGCGGGGACAGGCTTGAACGAGCAGTACTTC. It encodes CASKAGTGLNEQYF.

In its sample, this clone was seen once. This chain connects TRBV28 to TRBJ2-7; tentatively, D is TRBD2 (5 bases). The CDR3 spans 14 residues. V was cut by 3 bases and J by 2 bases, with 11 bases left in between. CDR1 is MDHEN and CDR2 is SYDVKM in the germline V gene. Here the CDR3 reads CASSLRGFAYEQYF. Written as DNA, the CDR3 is TGTGCCAGCAGTTTGAGAGGGTTTGCCTACGAGCAGTACTTC.

The CDR3 coding sequence is TGTGCCAGCAGTTACCCCGGGGCGGGATATGGCTACACCTTC. Protein sequence: CASSYPGAGYGYTF. The V and J genes are TRBV6-5 and TRBJ1-2; weak D call: TRBD1 (5 bases). Trimming took off 2 bases at V and 5 bases at J, with 12 bases between the two ends. Germline lookup yields CDR1 MNHEY and CDR2 SVGAGI. This CDR3 region has 14 residues.

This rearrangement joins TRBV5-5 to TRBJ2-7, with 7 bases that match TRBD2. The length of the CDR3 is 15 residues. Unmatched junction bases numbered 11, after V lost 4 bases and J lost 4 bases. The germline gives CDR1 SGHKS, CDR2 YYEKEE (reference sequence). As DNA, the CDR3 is TGTGCCAGCAGCCTAGGGGAGGGGAGAGTGTACGAGCAGTACTTC. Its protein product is CASSLGEGRVYEQYF.

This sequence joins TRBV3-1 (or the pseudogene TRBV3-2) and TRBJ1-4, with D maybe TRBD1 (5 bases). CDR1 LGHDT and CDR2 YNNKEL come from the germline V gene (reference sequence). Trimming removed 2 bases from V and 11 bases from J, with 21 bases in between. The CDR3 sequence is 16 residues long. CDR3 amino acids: CASSQPLREGWSKLFF. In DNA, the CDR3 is TGTGCCAGCAGCCAACCTCTCAGGGAGGGTTGGAGCAAACTGTTTTTT.

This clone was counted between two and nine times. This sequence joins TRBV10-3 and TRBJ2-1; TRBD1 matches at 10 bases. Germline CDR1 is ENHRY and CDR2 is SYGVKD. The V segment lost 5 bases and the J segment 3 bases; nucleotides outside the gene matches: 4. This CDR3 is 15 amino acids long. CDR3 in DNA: TGTGCCATCAGTTCCGGGACAGGGGACTACAATGAGCAGTTCTTC. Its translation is CAISSGTGDYNEQFF.

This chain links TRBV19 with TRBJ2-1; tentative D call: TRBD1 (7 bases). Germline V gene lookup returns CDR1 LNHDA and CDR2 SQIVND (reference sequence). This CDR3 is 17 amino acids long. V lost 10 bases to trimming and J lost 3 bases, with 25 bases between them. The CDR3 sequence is CATKAGGDRDSYNEQFF. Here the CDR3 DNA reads TGTGCCACTAAGGCCGGAGGGGACAGAGATAGCTACAATGAGCAGTTCTTC.

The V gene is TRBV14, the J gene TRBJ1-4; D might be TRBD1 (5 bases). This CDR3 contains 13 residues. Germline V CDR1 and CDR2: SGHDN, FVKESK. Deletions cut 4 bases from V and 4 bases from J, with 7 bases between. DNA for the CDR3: TGTGCCAGCAGCCCGGGACTTAATGAAAAACTGTTTTTT. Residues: CASSPGLNEKLFF. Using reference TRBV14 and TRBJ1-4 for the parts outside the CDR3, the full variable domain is EAGVTQFPSHSVIEKGQTVTLRCDPISGHDNLYWYRRVMGKEIKFLLHFVKESKQDESGMPNNRFLAERTGGTYSTLKVQPAELEDSGVYFCASSPGLNEKLFFGSGTQLSVL.

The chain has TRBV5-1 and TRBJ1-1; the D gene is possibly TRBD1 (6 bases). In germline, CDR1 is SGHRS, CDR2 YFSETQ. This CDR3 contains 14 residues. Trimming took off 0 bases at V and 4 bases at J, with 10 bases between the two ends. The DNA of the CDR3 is TGCGCCAGCAGCTTGGTACCCAGGGGCACTGAAGCTTTCTTT. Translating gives CASSLVPRGTEAFF.

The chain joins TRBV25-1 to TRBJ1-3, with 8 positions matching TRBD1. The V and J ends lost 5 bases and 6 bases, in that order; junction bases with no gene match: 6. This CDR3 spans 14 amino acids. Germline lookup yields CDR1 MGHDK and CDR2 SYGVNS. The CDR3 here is CASSPRTGLNTIYF. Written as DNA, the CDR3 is TGTGCCAGCAGTCCAAGGACAGGGCTAAACACCATATATTTT.

For the CDR3, the DNA is TGCGCCAGCAGCCAAGATGGGCGGACTACCTACACAGATACGCAGTATTTT. Its translation: CASSQDGRTTYTDTQYF. The V call is TRBV4-1, the J call TRBJ2-3, with D possibly being TRBD2 (6 bases). CDR1 and CDR2 from the germline V gene are MGHRA and YSYEKL. The CDR3 is 17 amino acids. Trimming pared 0 bases from V and 2 bases from J, leaving 15 bases between.

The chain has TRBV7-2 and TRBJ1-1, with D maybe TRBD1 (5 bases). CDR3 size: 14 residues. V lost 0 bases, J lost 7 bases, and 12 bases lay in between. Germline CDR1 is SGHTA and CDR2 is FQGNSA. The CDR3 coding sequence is TGTGCCAGCAGCTTAGCGCTGGCGGGGGGTGAAGCTTTCTTT. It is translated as CASSLALAGGEAFF.

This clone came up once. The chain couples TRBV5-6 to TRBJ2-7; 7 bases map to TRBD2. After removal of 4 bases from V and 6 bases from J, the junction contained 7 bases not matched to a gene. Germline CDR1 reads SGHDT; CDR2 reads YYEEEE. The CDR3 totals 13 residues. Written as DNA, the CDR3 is TGTGCCAGCAGCGGGGGGGTCACAGGCGAGCAGTACTTC. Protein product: CASSGGVTGEQYF.

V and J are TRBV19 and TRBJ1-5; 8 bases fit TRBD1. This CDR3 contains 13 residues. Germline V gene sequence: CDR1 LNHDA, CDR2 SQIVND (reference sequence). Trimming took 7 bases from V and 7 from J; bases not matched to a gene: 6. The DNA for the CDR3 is TGTGCCAGTACCTCACAGGGGGTACAGCCCCAGCATTTT. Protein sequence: CASTSQGVQPQHF.

As DNA, the CDR3 is TGTGCCAGTAGTTCTCGCCCAGCCACAGGGGGTCAGCCCCAGCATTTT. Translating it yields CASSSRPATGGQPQHF. J is TRBJ1-5 and V is TRBV19, with 8 bases aligning to TRBD1. CDR1 LNHDA and CDR2 SQIVND come from the germline V gene (reference sequence). The CDR3 length is 16 residues. Germline trimming cut 5 bases from V and 6 bases from J; bases unmatched to any gene: 12.

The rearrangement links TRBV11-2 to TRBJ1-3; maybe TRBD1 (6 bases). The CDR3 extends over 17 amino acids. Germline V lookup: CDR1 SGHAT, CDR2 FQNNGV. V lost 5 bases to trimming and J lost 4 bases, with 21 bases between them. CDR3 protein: CASSALNRAKGGNTIYF. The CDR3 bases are TGTGCCAGCAGCGCATTAAACAGGGCCAAGGGAGGAAACACCATATATTTT.

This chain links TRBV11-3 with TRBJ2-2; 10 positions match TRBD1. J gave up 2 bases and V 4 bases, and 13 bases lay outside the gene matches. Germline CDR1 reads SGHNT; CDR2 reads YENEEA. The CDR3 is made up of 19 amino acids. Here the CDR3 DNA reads TGTGCCAGCAGCTCCGCTCGAGACAGGGGGCTCCTCAACACCGGGGAGCTGTTTTTT. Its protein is CASSSARDRGLLNTGELFF.

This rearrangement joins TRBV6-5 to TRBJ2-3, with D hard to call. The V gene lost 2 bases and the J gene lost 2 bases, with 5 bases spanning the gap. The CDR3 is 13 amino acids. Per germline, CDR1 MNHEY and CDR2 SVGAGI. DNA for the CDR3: TGTGCCAGCAGTTACGACAACACAGATACGCAGTATTTT. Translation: CASSYDNTDTQYF.